The sequence of this T cell receptor (beta chain) was determined in a study of blood T cell repertoires in COVID-19. The CDR3 contains 15 residues. The germline gives CDR1 SGHVS, CDR2 FNYEAQ. V was clipped by 3 bases and J by 2 bases; unmatched bases: 3. Only in-frame clones appear in the TCRdb table, and some are missing; sequencing was by immunoSEQ multiplex PCR. The sample carries 150,000 or so clones, about four fifths recorded once. V gene TRBV7-6 combines with J gene TRBJ2-1; TRBD2 matches 8 bases. The source of this sequence is a woman between 65 and 79 years old with COVID-19, enrolled during active disease. The specimen sequenced was peripheral blood. DNA for the CDR3: TGTGCCAGCAGCTTTTTCGGGGGGGCCTACAATGAGCAGTTCTTC. Amino acids: CASSFFGGAYNEQFF. The full variable domain, in which reference TRBV7-6 and TRBJ2-1 provide the parts outside the CDR3, is GAGVSQSPRYKVTKRGQDVALRCDPISGHVSLYWYRQALGQGPEFLTYFNYEAQQDKSGLPNDRFSAERPEGSISTLTIQRTEQRDSAMYRCASSFFGGAYNEQFFGPGTRLTVL.